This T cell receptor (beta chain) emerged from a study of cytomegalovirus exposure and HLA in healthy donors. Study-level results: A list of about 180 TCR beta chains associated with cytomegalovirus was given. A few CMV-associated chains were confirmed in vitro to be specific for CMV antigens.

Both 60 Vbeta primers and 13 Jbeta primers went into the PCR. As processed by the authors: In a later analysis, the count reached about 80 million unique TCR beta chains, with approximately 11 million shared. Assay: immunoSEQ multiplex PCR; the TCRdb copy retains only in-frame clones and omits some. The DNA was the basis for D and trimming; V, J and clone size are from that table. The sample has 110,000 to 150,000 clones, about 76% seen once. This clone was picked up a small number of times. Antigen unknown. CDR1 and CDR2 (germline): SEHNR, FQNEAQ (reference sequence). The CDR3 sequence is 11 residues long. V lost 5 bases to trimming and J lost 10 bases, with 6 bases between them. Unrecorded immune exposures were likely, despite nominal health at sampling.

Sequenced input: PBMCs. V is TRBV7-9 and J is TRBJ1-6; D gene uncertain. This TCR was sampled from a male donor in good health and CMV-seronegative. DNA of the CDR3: TGTGCCAGCAGCCCGGGGTCACCCCTCCACTTT. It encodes CASSPGSPLHF.